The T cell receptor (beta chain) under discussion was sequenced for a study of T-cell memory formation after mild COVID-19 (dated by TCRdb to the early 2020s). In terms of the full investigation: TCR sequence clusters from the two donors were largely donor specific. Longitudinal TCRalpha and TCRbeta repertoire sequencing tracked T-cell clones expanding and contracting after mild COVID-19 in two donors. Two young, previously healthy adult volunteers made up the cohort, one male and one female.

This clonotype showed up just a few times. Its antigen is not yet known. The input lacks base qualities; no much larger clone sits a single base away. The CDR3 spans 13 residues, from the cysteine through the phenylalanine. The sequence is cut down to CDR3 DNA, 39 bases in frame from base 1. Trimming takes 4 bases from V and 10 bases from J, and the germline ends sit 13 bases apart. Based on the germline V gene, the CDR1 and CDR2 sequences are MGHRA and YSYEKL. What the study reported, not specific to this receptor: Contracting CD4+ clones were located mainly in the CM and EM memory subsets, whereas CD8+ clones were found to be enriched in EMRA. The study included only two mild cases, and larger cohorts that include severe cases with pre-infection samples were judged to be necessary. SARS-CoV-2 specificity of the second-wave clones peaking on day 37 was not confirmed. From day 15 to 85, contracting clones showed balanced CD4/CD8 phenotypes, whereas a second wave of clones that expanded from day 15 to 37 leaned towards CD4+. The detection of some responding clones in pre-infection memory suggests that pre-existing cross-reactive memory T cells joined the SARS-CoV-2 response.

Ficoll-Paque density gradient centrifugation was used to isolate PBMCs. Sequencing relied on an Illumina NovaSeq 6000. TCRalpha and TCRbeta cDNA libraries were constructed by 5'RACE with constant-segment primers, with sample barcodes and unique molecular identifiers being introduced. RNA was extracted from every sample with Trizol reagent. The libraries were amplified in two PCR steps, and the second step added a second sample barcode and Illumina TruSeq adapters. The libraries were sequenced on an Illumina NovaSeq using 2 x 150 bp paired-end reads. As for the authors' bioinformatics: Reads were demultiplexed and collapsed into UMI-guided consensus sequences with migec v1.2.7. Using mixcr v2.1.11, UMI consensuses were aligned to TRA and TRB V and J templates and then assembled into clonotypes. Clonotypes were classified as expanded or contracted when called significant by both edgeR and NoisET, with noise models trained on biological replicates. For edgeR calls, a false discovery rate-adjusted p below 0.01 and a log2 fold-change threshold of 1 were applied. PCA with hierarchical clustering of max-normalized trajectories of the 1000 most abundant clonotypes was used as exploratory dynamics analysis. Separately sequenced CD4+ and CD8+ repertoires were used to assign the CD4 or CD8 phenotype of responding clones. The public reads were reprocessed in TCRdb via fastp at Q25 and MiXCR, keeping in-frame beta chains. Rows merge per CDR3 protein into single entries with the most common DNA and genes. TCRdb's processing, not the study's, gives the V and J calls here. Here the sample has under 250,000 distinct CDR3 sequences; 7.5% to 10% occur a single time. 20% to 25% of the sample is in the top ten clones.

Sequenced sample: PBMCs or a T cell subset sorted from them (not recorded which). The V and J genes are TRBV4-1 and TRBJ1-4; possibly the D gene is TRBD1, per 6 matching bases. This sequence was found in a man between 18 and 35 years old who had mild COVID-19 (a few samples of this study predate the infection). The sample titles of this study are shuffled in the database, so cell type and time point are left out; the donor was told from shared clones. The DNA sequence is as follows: TGCGCCAGCAGCCCACAGGGATCTGGAAAACTGTTTTTT. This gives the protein CASSPQGSGKLFF.